Presented here are 17 T cell receptor beta chains from one specimen sequenced in a study of shared clonotypes between healthy human individuals. Profiled with immunoSEQ multiplex PCR; TCRdb holds only in-frame clones, not every one. The sample lists 300,000 to 400,000 clones, more than 60% occurring once. The sample comprised memory CD4+ T cells sorted from blood. Subset: CD45RA-negative fraction. These receptors all come from a man aged 30 to 45 in good health.

V is TRBV28 and J is TRBJ1-2; D possibly corresponds to TRBD1 (6 bases). V was pared by 7 bases and J by 5 bases, with 20 bases between. CDR1 and CDR2 (germline): MDHEN, SYDVKM. The CDR3 runs 15 residues. The CDR3: CASTRRGRDTYGYTF. The CDR3 DNA reads TGTGCCAGCACCCGGCGCGGGAGGGACACTTATGGCTACACCTTC.

The CDR3 loop is CASSFRDAITEAFF. The CDR3 region has the DNA TGTGCCAGCAGTTTTAGGGACGCTATAACTGAAGCTTTCTTT. This sequence joins TRBV5-4 and TRBJ1-1, with a tentative D call TRBD1 (5 bases). With 5 bases removed from V and 5 bases from J, the gap between germline ends came to 16 bases. Germline V CDR1 and CDR2: SGHNT, YYREEE (reference sequence). This CDR3 is built from 14 residues. Complete variable domain (other parts from reference TRBV5-4 and TRBJ1-1): ETGVTQSPTHLIKTRGQQVTLRCSSQSGHNTVSWYQQALGQGPQFIFQYYREEENGRGNFPPRFSGLQFPNYSSELNVNALELDDSALYLCASSFRDAITEAFFGQGTRLTVV.

As concerns this clone: The identical CDR3 is also encoded by other nucleotide sequences in the sample. This chain uses TRBV2 with TRBJ2-3, with TRBD1 identical over 7 bases. The CDR3 runs to 15 residues. V was pared by 5 bases and J by 1 base, with 6 bases of the junction left unmatched. The V gene's germline CDR1 is SNHLY and CDR2 FYNNEI. This CDR3 is CASSPRTGGTDTQYF. The CDR3 nucleotides are TGTGCCAGCAGTCCCCGGACAGGAGGCACAGATACGCAGTATTTT.

Notes on this clone: The identical CDR3 is also encoded by other nucleotide sequences in the sample. The V call is TRBV5-4, the J call TRBJ2-7; 7 positions match TRBD2. The V segment lost 1 base and the J segment 3 bases; nucleotides outside the gene matches: 4. This CDR3 comprises 14 residues. Germline assignment: CDR1 SGHNT and CDR2 YYREEE (reference sequence). The DNA for the CDR3 is TGTGCCAGCAGCTTGCGCGGGAGAGACTACGAGCAGTACTTC. As protein: CASSLRGRDYEQYF.

This sequence joins TRBV18 and TRBJ2-2; no clear D gene. Germline V gene data show CDR1 as KGHSH and CDR2 as LQKENI. With 0 bases removed from V and 4 bases from J, the gap between germline ends came to 9 bases. The CDR3 has 15 residues. The CDR3 region has the DNA TGTGCCAGCTCACCACCGCCCCAGGCCACCGGGGAGCTGTTTTTT. Translation: CASSPPPQATGELFF. The full variable domain, rest sourced from reference TRBV18 and TRBJ2-2, is NAGVMQNPRHLVRRRGQEARLRCSPMKGHSHVYWYRQLPEEGLKFMVYLQKENIIDESGMPKERFSAEFPKEGPSILRIQQVVRGDSAAYFCASSPPPQATGELFFGEGSRLTVL.

The rearrangement joins TRBV11-2 to TRBJ2-5; 7 nucleotides agree with TRBD2. The germline gives CDR1 SGHAT, CDR2 FQNNGV. V trimming: 1 base; J trimming: 2 bases; junction bases outside the gene matches: 1. CDR3 length equals 14 residues. The CDR3 region is CASSLVGRQETQYF. The CDR3 region has the DNA TGTGCCAGCAGCTTAGTCGGGAGGCAAGAGACCCAGTACTTC.

V gene TRBV18 combines with J gene TRBJ2-2; D is unclear. CDR1 and CDR2 from the germline V gene are KGHSH and LQKENI. V was cut by 4 bases and J by 3 bases, with 9 bases left in between. The CDR3 length is 14 residues. Here the CDR3 reads CASSHNAHTGELFF. DNA for the CDR3: TGTGCCAGCTCACACAACGCGCACACCGGGGAGCTGTTTTTT. The variable domain in full, with the rest retrieved from reference TRBV18 and TRBJ2-2, is NAGVMQNPRHLVRRRGQEARLRCSPMKGHSHVYWYRQLPEEGLKFMVYLQKENIIDESGMPKERFSAEFPKEGPSILRIQQVVRGDSAAYFCASSHNAHTGELFFGEGSRLTVL.

The genes are TRBV9 and TRBJ1-1; D is perhaps TRBD1 (5 bases). Germline CDR1 and CDR2: SGDLS and YYNGEE. With 5 bases removed from V and 4 bases from J, the gap between germline ends came to 12 bases. The CDR3 runs to 13 residues. As DNA, the CDR3 is TGTGCCAGCAGATCCCCCGACAGCACTGAAGCTTTCTTT. Its protein is CASRSPDSTEAFF.

This clone has only a few counts. The chain links TRBV2 to TRBJ1-1; D is ambiguous. V lost 9 bases and J 3 bases, leaving 17 bases between the germline ends. Germline values: CDR1 SNHLY, CDR2 FYNNEI. This CDR3 comprises 14 residues. CDR3: CASSGVNGDTEAFF. The CDR3, as DNA: TGTGCCAGTTCCGGGGTGAACGGTGACACTGAAGCTTTCTTT.

The J gene is TRBJ2-1, the V gene TRBV2, with 8 nucleotides matching TRBD2. The J segment lost 4 bases and the V segment lost 6 bases, leaving 8 bases of the junction unmatched. The V gene's germline CDR1 is SNHLY and CDR2 FYNNEI. The CDR3 is 15 residues long. CDR3 DNA: TGTGCCAGCAGCCCGGTTCGACTAGCGTACAATGAGCAGTTCTTC. Translating gives CASSPVRLAYNEQFF.

CDR3 bases: TGTGCCAGCAGCGTAGCTACAGGGGATGGGGCCCAGTACTTC. Amino acids: CASSVATGDGAQYF. V is TRBV9 and J is TRBJ2-5; 7 bases fit TRBD1. Looked up from germline, CDR1 is SGDLS and CDR2 is YYNGEE. CDR3 size: 14 residues. Germline trimming cut 0 bases from V and 9 bases from J; bases unmatched to any gene: 8.

J is TRBJ2-7 and V is TRBV2; D perhaps matches TRBD2 (6 bases). This CDR3 spans 13 amino acids. V was shortened by 7 bases and J by 5 bases, with 15 bases between the two germline ends. The germline V gene encodes CDR1 SNHLY and CDR2 FYNNEI. As DNA, the CDR3 is TGTGCCAGCATCCGCGGGGAAGCCCACGAGCAGTACTTC. It yields the protein CASIRGEAHEQYF.

The rearrangement links TRBV10-3 to TRBJ1-2, with 8 bases that match TRBD1. Germline V lookup: CDR1 ENHRY, CDR2 SYGVKD. The CDR3 has 14 amino acids. V was clipped by 5 bases and J by 8 bases; unmatched bases: 10. CDR3 sequence reads: CAISNPNRGDGYTF. The CDR3 DNA sequence: TGTGCCATCAGTAACCCGAACAGGGGGGACGGCTACACCTTC.

The chain combines TRBV6-1 with TRBJ2-5, with 7 bases fitting TRBD2. CDR1 is MNHNS and CDR2 is SASEGT in the germline V gene. The CDR3 runs 17 residues. The ends lost 3 bases at V and 0 bases at J; junction bases unmatched: 10. In nucleotides, the CDR3 is TGTGCCAGCAGTGATTACGCACTAGCGTTGTACCAAGAGACCCAGTACTTC. This translates into CASSDYALALYQETQYF.

This sequence joins TRBV4-1 and TRBJ2-1, with D perhaps TRBD1 (6 bases). The CDR3 is 15 amino acids. CDR1 is MGHRA, CDR2 YSYEKL, per germline. V lost 1 base, J lost 7 bases, and 14 bases lay in between. The DNA for the CDR3 is TGCGCCAGCAGCCAAGGCCCCCCCCAGGGGAATGAGCAGTTCTTC. Its protein product is CASSQGPPQGNEQFF.

The chain carries TRBV6-1 and TRBJ1-2; D unresolved. Germline lookup yields CDR1 MNHNS and CDR2 SASEGT. The V end was cut by 6 bases, the J end by 4 bases, with 12 bases between. The CDR3 contains 13 residues. CDR3 amino acids: CASSAQGVYGYTF. The CDR3 DNA reads as TGTGCCAGCAGCGCACAAGGTGTCTATGGCTACACCTTC.

This clone was observed a handful of times. This chain connects TRBV6-1 to TRBJ1-1; D is undetermined. Germline V CDR1 and CDR2: MNHNS, SASEGT. Trimming removed 7 bases at V and 1 base at J, with 7 bases between. The CDR3 runs 12 residues. CDR3 region: CASMDGNTEAFF. The DNA of the CDR3 is TGTGCCAGCATGGACGGGAACACTGAAGCTTTCTTT.